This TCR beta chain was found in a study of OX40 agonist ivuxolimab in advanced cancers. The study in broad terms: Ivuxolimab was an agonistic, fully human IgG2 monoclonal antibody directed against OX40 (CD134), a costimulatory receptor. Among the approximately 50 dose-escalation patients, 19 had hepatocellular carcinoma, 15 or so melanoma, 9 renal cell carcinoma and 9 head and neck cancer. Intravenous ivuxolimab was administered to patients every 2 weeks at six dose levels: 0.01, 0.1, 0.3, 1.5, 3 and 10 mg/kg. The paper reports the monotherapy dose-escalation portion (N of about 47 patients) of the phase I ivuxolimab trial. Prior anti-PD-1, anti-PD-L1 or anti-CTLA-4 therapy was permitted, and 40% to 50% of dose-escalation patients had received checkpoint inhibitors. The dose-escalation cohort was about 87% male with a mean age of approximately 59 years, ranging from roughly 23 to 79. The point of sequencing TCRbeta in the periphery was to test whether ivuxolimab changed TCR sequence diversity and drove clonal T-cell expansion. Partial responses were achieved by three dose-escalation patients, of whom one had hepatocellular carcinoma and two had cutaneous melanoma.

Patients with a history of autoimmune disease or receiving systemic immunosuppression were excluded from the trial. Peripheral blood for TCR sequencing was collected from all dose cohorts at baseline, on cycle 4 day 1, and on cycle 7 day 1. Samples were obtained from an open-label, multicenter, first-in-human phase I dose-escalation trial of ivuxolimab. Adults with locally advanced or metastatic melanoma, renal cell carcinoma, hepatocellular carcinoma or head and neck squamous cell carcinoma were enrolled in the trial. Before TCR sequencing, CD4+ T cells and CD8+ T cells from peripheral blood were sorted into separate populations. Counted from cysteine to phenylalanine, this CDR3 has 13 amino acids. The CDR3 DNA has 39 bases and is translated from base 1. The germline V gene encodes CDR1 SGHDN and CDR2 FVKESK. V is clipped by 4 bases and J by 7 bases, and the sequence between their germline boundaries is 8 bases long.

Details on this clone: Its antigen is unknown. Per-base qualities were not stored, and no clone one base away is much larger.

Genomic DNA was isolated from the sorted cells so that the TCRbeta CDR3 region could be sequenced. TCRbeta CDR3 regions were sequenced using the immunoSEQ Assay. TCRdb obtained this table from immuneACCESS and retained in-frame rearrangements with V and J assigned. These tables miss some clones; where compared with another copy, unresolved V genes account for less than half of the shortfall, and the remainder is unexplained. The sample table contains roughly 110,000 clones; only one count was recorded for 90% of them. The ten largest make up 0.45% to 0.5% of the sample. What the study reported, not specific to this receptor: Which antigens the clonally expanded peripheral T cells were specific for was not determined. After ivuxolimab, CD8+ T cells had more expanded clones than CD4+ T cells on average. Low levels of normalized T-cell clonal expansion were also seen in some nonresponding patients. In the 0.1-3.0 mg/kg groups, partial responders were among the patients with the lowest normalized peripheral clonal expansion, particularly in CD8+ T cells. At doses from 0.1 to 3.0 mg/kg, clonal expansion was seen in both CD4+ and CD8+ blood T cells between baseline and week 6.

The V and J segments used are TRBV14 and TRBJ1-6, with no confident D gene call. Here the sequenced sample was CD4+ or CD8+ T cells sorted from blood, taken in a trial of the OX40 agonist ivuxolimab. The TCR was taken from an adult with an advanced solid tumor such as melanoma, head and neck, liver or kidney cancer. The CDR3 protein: CASSLSWNSPLHF. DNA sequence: TGTGCCAGCAGCCTCTCCTGGAATTCACCCCTCCACTTT.